Listed below are T cell receptor beta chains from one sample, sequenced in a study of CD8+CD57+ T cells in acquired aplastic anemia. TCRdb passed the reads through MiXCR, listing each CDR3 protein once. The sample lists roughly 160,000 distinct CDR3 sequences, 60% to 70% occurring once. Material for sequencing was sorted CD4+, CD8+, or CD8+CD57+ T cells (not recorded which) from PBMCs. These receptors originate from a human donor in good health. Each CDR3 is given without its conserved first and last residue.

V	J	CDR3
TRBV3-1	TRBJ1-5	ASSQVGQPQH
TRBV20-1	TRBJ2-5	SATRGDQY
TRBV19	TRBJ2-7	ASSTGTREQY
TRBV15	TRBJ1-3	ATSRDHRGNGNTIY
TRBV5-8	TRBJ2-7	ASKILDGTATYEQY
TRBV4-1	TRBJ2-5	ASSQAAPNQETQY
TRBV9	TRBJ2-3	ASSVGWAPDTQY
TRBV20-1	TRBJ1-5	SAKGPRRGDSQPQH
TRBV27	TRBJ2-5	ASSLFSQGGETQY
TRBV14	TRBJ2-7	ASSQALAGAEQY
TRBV2	TRBJ1-2	ASGSSTERGYT
TRBV9	TRBJ2-3	ASSVAGLDTQY
TRBV7-9	TRBJ2-7	ASSLVSIGAYEQY
TRBV5-1	TRBJ1-1	ASSLEGEAF
TRBV2	TRBJ2-5	ASRIGQKGQETQY
TRBV20-1	TRBJ2-7	SASRDSPRYEQY